A single sample is the source of the 7 T cell receptor beta chains below, sequenced in a study of CD8 T cells in ankylosing spondylitis. TCRdb reanalysed the 5' RACE reads using MiXCR and keeps one entry per CDR3 protein. The sample shows some 240,000 distinct CDR3 sequences, 20% to 30% of them seen only once. Material for sequencing was blood, either unsorted or a sorted T cell fraction (not recorded which). The receptors stem from a male donor with ankylosing spondylitis or in good health (not recorded which).

The chain combines TRBV5-4 with TRBJ2-7, with D perhaps matching TRBD1 or TRBD2 (5 bases each). Per germline, CDR1 SGHNT and CDR2 YYREEE (reference sequence). Trimming left V 4 bases short and J 6 bases short, with 20 bases between. The CDR3 has 15 amino acids. For the CDR3, the DNA is TGTGCCAGCAGCGCCGGCGGCAGGGTTGGAGGCGAGCAGTACTTC. Protein: CASSAGGRVGGEQYF.

The V and J genes are TRBV12-3 or TRBV12-4 and TRBJ2-7; unclear D gene. Trimming pared 8 bases from V and 0 bases from J, leaving 11 bases between. This CDR3 region has 13 residues. In nucleotides, the CDR3 is TGTGCCAGCGGGGTTACGGCCTCCTACGAGCAGTACTTC. Its translation is CASGVTASYEQYF.

The V call is TRBV3-1, the J call TRBJ2-1, with no clear D. The CDR3 contains 13 residues. V lost 0 bases and J lost 7, with 7 bases in between. From germline, CDR1 is LGHDT and CDR2 YNNKEL (reference sequence). In DNA form, the CDR3 reads TGTGCCAGCAGCCAAGATTGGCAGAATGAGCAGTTCTTC. Translation gives CASSQDWQNEQFF.

In this sample, this clonotype turned up many times. The chain joins TRBV20-1 to TRBJ2-5; D gene unclear. Between the trimmed V and J ends, which lost 2 bases and 2 bases, there was a span of 12 bases. This CDR3 is 14 amino acids long. CDR1 and CDR2 from the germline V gene are DFQATT and SNEGSKA (reference sequence). CDR3 DNA sequence: TGCAGTGCTAGACAGGCCAACTCACAAGAGACCCAGTACTTC. Translating it yields CSARQANSQETQYF.

In this sample, this clonotype turned up once. The chain combines TRBV28 with TRBJ1-1, with TRBD1 identical over 8 bases. Germline V gene lookup returns CDR1 MDHEN and CDR2 SYDVKM. The V and J ends lost 6 bases and 1 base, in that order; junction bases with no gene match: 10. This CDR3 comprises 16 residues. CDR3 residues: CASRSSRTGRNTEAFF. Written as DNA, the CDR3 is TGTGCCAGCAGATCTTCTCGGACAGGGAGGAACACTGAAGCTTTCTTT.

This chain links TRBV12-3 or TRBV12-4 with TRBJ1-6; D remains unclear. V was clipped by 2 bases and J by 11 bases, with 19 bases between them. The CDR3 contains 16 residues. CDR3 coding DNA: TGTGCCAGCAGTTTAACCGCCGGACTTGGTATTGCACCCCTCCACTTT. Protein: CASSLTAGLGIAPLHF.

The chain carries TRBV7-2 and TRBJ2-5; D remains unclear. CDR3 size: 14 residues. V was trimmed by 5 bases and J by 0 bases, leaving 10 bases between them. Per germline, CDR1 SGHTA and CDR2 FQGNSA. The CDR3 loop reads CASSAQKNQETQYF. The CDR3 DNA follows: TGTGCCAGCAGCGCCCAGAAGAACCAAGAGACCCAGTACTTC.